Here is one T cell receptor (beta chain) with its context. Antigen unknown. The CDR3 runs 17 residues. Germline assignment: CDR1 MNHEY and CDR2 SVGAGI. V gave up 3 bases and J gave up 3 bases, with 20 bases separating them. Amplified TCR beta CDR3 regions derived from RNA transcripts. In the first-round RT-PCR of the TCR CDR3, the HTBI primer set was used. TCRdb independently ran MiXCR on the multiplex PCR reads; one entry per CDR3 protein. Of over 250,000 distinct CDR3 sequences listed, about 25% were seen once; the top ten hold around 28%. Uncontrolled infection, other autoimmune disease, pregnancy and lactation each barred patients from inclusion. The data are from a study of T cells in Graves' hyperthyroidism and ophthalmopathy. Across the whole study: Pretreatment peripheral blood was obtained at initial diagnosis.

Study conclusions and caveats: Ophthalmopathy was distinguished from stable hyperthyroidism by 13 V-J signatures. In blood, most of the thyroid clonotypes expanded above 0.001 were also present.

The receptor was derived from a middle-aged man with Graves' hyperthyroidism that later progressed to Graves' ophthalmopathy. Sequencing was carried out using blood. V gene TRBV6-5 combines with J gene TRBJ1-1; D might be TRBD1 (6 bases). Written as DNA, the CDR3 is TGTGCCAGCAGTTATCTTGGTTCTAGGGGGTTGGACACTGAAGCTTTCTTT. This sequence encodes CASSYLGSRGLDTEAFF.